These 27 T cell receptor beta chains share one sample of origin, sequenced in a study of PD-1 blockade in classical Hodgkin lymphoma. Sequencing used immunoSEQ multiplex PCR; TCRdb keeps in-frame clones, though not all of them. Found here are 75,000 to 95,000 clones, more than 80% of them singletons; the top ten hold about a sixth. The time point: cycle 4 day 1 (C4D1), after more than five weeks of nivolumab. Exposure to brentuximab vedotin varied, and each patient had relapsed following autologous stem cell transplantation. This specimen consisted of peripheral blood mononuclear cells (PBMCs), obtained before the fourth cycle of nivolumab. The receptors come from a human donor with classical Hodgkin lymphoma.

The DNA for the CDR3 is TGTGCCAGCAGCTCCCAGACTAGCGGGATGGGGTATACGCAGTATTTT. Translated, it gives CASSSQTSGMGYTQYF. The genes are TRBV7-2 and TRBJ2-3, with 11 bases that match TRBD2. The CDR3 has 16 amino acids. The ends lost 4 bases at V and 7 bases at J; junction bases unmatched: 10. Germline values: CDR1 SGHTA, CDR2 FQGNSA.

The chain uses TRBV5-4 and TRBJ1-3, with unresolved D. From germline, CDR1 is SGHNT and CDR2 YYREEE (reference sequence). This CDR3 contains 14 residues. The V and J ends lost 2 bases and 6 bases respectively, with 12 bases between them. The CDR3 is CASSFRGPENTIYF. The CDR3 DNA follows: TGTGCCAGCAGCTTCAGAGGGCCAGAAAACACCATATATTTT.

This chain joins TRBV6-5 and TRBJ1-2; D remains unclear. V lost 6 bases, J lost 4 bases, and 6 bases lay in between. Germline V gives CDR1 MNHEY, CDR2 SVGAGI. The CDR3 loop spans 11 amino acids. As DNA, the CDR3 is TGTGCCAGCAGGGATGTCTATGGCTACACCTTC. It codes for CASRDVYGYTF.

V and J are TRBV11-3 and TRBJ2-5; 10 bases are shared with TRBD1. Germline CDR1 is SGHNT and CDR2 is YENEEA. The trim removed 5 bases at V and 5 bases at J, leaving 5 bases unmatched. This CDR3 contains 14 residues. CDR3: CASSTGTGVETQYF. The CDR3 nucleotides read TGTGCCAGCAGCACCGGGACAGGGGTGGAGACCCAGTACTTC.

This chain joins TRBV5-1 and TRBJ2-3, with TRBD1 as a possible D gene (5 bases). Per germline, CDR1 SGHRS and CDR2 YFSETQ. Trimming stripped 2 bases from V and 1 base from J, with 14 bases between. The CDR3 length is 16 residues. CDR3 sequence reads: CASSLGAGEGTDTQYF. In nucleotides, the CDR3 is TGCGCCAGCAGCTTAGGGGCTGGAGAAGGCACAGATACGCAGTATTTT.

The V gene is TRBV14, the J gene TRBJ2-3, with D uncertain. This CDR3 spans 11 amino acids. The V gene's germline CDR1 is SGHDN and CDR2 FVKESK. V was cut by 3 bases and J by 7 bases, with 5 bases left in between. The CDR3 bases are TGTGCCAGCAGCCAGTCCTATACGCAGTATTTT. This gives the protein CASSQSYTQYF.

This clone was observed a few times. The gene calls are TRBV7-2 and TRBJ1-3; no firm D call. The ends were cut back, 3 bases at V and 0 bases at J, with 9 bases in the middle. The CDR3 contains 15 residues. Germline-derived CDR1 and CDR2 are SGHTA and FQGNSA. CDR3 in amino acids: CASSLTPASGNTIYF. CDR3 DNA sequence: TGTGCCAGCAGCTTGACACCGGCCTCTGGAAACACCATATATTTT.

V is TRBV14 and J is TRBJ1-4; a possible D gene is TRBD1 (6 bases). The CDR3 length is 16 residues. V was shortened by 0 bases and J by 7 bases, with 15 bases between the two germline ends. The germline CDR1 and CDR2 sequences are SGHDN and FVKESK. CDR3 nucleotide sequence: TGTGCCAGCAGCCAAGAGTCCAGGGGAGTCGGTGAAAAACTGTTTTTT. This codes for CASSQESRGVGEKLFF.

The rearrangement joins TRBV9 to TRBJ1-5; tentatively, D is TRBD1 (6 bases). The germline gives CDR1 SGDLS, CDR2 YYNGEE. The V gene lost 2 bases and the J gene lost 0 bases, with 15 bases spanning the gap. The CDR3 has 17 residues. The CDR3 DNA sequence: TGTGCCAGCAGCGTCTCCGACAGGACCTATAGCAATCAGCCCCAGCATTTT. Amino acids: CASSVSDRTYSNQPQHF.

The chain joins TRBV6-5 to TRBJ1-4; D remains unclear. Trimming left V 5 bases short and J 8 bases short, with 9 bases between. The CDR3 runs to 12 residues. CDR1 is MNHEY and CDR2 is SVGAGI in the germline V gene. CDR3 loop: CASSRPGEKLFF. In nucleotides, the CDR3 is TGTGCCAGCAGTCGCCCCGGGGAAAAACTGTTTTTT.

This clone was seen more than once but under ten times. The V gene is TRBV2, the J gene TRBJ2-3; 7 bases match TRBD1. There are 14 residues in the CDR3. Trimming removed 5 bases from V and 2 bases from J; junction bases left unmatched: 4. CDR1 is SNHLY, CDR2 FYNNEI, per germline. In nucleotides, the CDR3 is TGTGCCAGCAGTAAGACAGGGCACACAGATACGCAGTATTTT. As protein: CASSKTGHTDTQYF.

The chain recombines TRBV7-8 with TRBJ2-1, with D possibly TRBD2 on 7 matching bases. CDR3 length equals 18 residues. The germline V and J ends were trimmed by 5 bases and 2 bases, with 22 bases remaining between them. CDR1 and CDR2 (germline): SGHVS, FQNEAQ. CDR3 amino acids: CASSQLARGKGAYNEQFF. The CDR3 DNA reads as TGTGCCAGCAGCCAACTAGCGAGGGGTAAGGGGGCCTACAATGAGCAGTTCTTC.

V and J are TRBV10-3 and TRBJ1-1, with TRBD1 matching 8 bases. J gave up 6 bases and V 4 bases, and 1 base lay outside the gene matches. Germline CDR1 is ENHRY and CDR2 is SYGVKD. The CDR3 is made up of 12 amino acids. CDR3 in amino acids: CAISVTGAEAFF. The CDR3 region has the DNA TGTGCCATCAGTGTGACAGGGGCTGAAGCTTTCTTT.

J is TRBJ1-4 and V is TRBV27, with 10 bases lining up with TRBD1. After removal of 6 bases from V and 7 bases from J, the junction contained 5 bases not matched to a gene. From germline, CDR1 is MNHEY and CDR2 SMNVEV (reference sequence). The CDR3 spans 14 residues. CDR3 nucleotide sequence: TGTGCCAGCAGGACCGGGACAGGGGCTGAAAAACTGTTTTTT. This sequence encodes CASRTGTGAEKLFF. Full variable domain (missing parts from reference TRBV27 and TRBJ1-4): EAQVTQNPRYLITVTGKKLTVTCSQNMNHEYMSWYRQDPGLGLRQIYYSMNVEVTDKGDVPEGYKVSRKEKRNFPLILESPSPNQTSLYFCASRTGTGAEKLFFGSGTQLSVL.

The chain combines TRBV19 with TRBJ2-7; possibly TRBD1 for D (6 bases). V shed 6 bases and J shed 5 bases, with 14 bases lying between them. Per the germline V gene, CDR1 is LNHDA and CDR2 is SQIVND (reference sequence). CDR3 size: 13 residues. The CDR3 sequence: CASRHPQGNEQYF. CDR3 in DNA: TGTGCCAGTAGACATCCTCAGGGGAACGAGCAGTACTTC.

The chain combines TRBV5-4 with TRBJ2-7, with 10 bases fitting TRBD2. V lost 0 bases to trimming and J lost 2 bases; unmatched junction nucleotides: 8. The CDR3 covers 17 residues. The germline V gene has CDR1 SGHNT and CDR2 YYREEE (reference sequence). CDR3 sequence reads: CASSLGLAGVGPYEQYF. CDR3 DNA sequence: TGTGCCAGCAGCTTGGGGCTAGCGGGAGTGGGACCCTACGAGCAGTACTTC.

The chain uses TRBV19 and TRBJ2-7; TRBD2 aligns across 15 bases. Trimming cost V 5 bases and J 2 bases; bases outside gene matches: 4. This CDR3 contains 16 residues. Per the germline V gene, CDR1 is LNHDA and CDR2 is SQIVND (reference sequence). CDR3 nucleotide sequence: TGTGCCAGTAGTCCCGGACTAGCGGGAGGGACCTACGAGCAGTACTTC. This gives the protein CASSPGLAGGTYEQYF. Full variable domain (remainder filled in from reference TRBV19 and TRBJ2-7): DGGITQSPKYLFRKEGQNVTLSCEQNLNHDAMYWYRQDPGQGLRLIYYSQIVNDFQKGDIAEGYSVSREKKESFPLTVTSAQKNPTAFYLCASSPGLAGGTYEQYFGPGTRLTVT.

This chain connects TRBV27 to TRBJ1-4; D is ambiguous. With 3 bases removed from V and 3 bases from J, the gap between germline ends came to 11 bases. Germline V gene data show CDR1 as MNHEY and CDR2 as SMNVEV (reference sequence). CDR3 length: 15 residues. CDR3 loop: CASSFAGFPNEKLFF. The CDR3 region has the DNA TGTGCCAGCAGTTTTGCGGGATTTCCTAATGAAAAACTGTTTTTT.

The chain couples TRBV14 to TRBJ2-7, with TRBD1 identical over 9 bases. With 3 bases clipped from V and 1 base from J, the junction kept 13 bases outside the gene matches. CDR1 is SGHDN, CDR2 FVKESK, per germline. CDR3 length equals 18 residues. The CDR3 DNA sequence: TGTGCCAGCAGCCAGCCGGGACAGGGTGGTTCCCAATCCTACGAGCAGTACTTC. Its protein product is CASSQPGQGGSQSYEQYF. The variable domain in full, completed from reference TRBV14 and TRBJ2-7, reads EAGVTQFPSHSVIEKGQTVTLRCDPISGHDNLYWYRRVMGKEIKFLLHFVKESKQDESGMPNNRFLAERTGGTYSTLKVQPAELEDSGVYFCASSQPGQGGSQSYEQYFGPGTRLTVT.

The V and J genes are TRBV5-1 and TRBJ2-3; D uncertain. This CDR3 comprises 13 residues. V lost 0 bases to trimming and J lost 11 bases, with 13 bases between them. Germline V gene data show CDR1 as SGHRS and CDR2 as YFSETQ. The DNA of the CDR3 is TGCGCCAGCAGCTTGGCCGGCGACTCTAGGCAGTATTTT. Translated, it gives CASSLAGDSRQYF.

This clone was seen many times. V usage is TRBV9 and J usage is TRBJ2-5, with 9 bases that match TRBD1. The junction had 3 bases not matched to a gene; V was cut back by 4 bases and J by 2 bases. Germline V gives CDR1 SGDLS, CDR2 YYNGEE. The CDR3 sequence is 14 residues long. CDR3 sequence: CASSPTGGQETQYF. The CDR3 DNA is TGTGCCAGCAGCCCGACAGGGGGTCAAGAGACCCAGTACTTC. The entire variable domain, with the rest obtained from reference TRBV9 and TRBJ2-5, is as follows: DSGVTQTPKHLITATGQRVTLRCSPRSGDLSVYWYQQSLDQGLQFLIQYYNGEERAKGNILERFSAQQFPDLHSELNLSSLELGDSALYFCASSPTGGQETQYFGPGTRLLVL.

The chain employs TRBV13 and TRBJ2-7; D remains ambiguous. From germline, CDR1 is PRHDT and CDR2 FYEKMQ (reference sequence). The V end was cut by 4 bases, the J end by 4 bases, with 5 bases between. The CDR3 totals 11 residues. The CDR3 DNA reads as TGTGCCAGCAGCTCTCAATACGAGCAGTACTTC. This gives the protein CASSSQYEQYF.

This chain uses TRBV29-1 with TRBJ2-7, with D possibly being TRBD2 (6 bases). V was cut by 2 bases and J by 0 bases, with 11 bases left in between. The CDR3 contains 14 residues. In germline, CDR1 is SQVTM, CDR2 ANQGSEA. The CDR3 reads CSVEPGGASYEQYF. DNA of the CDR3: TGCAGCGTTGAACCAGGCGGGGCCTCCTACGAGCAGTACTTC.

The CDR3 loop reads CASSSTVNTGELFF. CDR3 sequence (DNA): TGTGCCAGCAGCTCCACAGTAAACACCGGGGAGCTGTTTTTT. This chain links TRBV11-2 with TRBJ2-2; D ambiguous. Trimming took 4 bases from V and 2 from J, leaving 8 bases between them. The CDR3 runs 14 residues. The V gene's germline CDR1 is SGHAT and CDR2 FQNNGV.

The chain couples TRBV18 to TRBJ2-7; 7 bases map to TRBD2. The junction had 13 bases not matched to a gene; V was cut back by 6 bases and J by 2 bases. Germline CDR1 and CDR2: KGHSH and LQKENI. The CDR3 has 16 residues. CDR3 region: CASSTLFAGAPYEQYF. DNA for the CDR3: TGTGCCAGCTCGACCCTCTTTGCGGGAGCTCCCTACGAGCAGTACTTC. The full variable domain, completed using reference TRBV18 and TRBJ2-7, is NAGVMQNPRHLVRRRGQEARLRCSPMKGHSHVYWYRQLPEEGLKFMVYLQKENIIDESGMPKERFSAEFPKEGPSILRIQQVVRGDSAAYFCASSTLFAGAPYEQYFGPGTRLTVT.

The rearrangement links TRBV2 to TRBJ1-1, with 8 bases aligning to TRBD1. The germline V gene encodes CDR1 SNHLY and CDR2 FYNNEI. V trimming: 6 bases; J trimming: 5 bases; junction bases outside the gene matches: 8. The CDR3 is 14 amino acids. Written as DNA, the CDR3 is TGTGCCAGCAGGGGGTCAGGGGGCGGAACTGAAGCTTTCTTT. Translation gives CASRGSGGGTEAFF.

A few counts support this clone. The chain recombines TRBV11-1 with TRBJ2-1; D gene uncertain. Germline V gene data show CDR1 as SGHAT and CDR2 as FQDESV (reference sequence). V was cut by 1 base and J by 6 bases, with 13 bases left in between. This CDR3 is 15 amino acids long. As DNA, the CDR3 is TGTGCCAGCAGCTTAGACTGGGGTAGAGGCAATGAGCAGTTCTTC. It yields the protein CASSLDWGRGNEQFF.